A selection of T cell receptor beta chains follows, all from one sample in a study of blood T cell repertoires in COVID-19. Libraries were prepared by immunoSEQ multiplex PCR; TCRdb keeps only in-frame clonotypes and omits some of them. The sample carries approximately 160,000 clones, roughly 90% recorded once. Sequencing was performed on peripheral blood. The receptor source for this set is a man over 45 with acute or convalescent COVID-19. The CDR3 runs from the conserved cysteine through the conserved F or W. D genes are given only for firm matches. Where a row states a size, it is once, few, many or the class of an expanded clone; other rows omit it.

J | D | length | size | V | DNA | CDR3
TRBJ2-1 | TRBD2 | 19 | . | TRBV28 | TGTGCCAGCAACTATAAACTAGCGGGAGGGCCAGCAGAGAGGAATGAGCAGTTCTTC | CASNYKLAGGPAERNEQFF
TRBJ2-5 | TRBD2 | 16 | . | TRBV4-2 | TGTGCCAGCAGCCAAATGACCGGGACTAGCTTTGAGACCCAGTACTTC | CASSQMTGTSFETQYF
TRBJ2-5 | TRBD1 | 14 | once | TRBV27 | TGTGCCAGCAGTTTGACAGGGGAGAAAAAGACCCAGTACTTC | CASSLTGEKKTQYF
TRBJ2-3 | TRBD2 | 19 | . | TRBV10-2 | TGCGCCAGCCTGAGGGAGGCTAGCGGAAACGACCACCTCACAGATACGCAGTATTTT | CASLREASGNDHLTDTQYF
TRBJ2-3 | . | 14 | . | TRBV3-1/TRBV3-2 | TGTGCCAGCAGCCAGGGGGGGCGCACAGATACGCAGTATTTT | CASSQGGRTDTQYF
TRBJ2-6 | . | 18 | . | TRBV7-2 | TGTGCCAGCAGCAAACAAGTTCAGGCGACCCCTGGGGCCAACGTCCTGACTTTC | CASSKQVQATPGANVLTF
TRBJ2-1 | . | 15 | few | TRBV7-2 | TGTGCCAGCAGCTTAGGGCCTACAGGGGGGGGTGAGCAGTTCTTC | CASSLGPTGGGEQFF
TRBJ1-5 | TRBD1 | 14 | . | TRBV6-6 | TGTGCCAGCAGTTACCGGGGACAGAATCAGCCCCAGCATTTT | CASSYRGQNQPQHF
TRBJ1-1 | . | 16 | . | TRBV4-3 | TGCGCCAGCAGCCAATCTCATGGGGGCATGAACACTGAAGCTTTCTTT | CASSQSHGGMNTEAFF
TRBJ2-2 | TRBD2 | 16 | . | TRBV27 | TGTGCCAGCAGCCGAGTAGCGGGAGTCAACACCGGGGAGCTGTTTTTT | CASSRVAGVNTGELFF
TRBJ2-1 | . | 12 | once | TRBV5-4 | TGTGCCAGCAGCTTTGGACAGAATGAGCAGTTCTTC | CASSFGQNEQFF
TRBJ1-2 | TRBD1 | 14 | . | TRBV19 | TGTGCCAGTACCACGGACAGGGGCGTTCGGGGCTACACCTTC | CASTTDRGVRGYTF
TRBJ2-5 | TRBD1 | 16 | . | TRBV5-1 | TGCGCCAGCAGCTTGGGGGACAGTGCCTTCCAAGAGACCCAGTACTTC | CASSLGDSAFQETQYF
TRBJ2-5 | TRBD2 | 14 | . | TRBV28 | TGTGCCAGCAGGAAAGGGAGGGTAGAAGAGACCCAGTACTTC | CASRKGRVEETQYF
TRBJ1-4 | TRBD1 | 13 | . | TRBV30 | TGTGCCTGGGGGACAGGGACTAATGAAAAACTGTTTTTT | CAWGTGTNEKLFF
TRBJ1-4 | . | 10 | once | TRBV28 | TGTGCCAGCTGGAGTGAAAAACTGTTTTTT | CASWSEKLFF
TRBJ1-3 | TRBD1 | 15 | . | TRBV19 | TGTGCCGCCAGCGGGACAGGAGGCTCTGGAAACACCATATATTTT | CAASGTGGSGNTIYF
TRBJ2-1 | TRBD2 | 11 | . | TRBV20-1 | TGCAGTGCCCGGGGCGGGGGTGAGCAGTTCTTC | CSARGGGEQFF
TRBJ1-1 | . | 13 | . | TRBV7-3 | TGTGCCAGCAGCTTCCAGGGCGACACTGAAGCTTTCTTT | CASSFQGDTEAFF
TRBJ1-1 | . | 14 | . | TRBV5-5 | TGTGCCAGCAGCTTGGACCCTCGGGGGACTGAAGCTTTCTTT | CASSLDPRGTEAFF
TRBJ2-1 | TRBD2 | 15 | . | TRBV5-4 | TGTGCCAGCAGCTTGGGGCGGGGGGGCGTTAATGAGCAGTTCTTC | CASSLGRGGVNEQFF
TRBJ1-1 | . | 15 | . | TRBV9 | TGTGCCAGCAGCCCTAGTGGACAGCCGAACACTGAAGCTTTCTTT | CASSPSGQPNTEAFF
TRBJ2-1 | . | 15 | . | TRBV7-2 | TGTGCCAGCAGCTTATTTGGAAAAGGGGACAATGAGCAGTTCTTC | CASSLFGKGDNEQFF
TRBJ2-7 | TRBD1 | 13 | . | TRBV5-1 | TGCGCCAGCAGCATGGACAGGGCCTACGAGCAGTACTTC | CASSMDRAYEQYF
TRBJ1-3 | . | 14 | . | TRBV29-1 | TGCAGCGTTCGGCGGCGACTCTCTGGAAACACCATATATTTT | CSVRRRLSGNTIYF
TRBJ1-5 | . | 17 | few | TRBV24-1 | TGTGCCACCAGTGATTCCCGACAGCAATTTAGCAATCAGCCCCAGCATTTT | CATSDSRQQFSNQPQHF
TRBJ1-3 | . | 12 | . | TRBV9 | TGTGCCAGCAGCCCCCGCGGGAACACCATATATTTT | CASSPRGNTIYF
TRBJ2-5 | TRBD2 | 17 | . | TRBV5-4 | TGTGCCAGCAGCCCGGGTGGGCTAGCGGGAGGGAAAGAGACCCAGTACTTC | CASSPGGLAGGKETQYF
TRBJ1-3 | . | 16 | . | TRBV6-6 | TGTGCCAGCAGTCCCCCGACCGGAGCCGCCGGAAACACCATATATTTT | CASSPPTGAAGNTIYF
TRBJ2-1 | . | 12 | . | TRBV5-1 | TGCGCCAGCAGCGCACAGGGCTATGAGCAGTTCTTC | CASSAQGYEQFF
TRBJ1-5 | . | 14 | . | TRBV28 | TGTGCCAGCAGTTTCGAGGTGAGCAATCAGCCCCAGCATTTT | CASSFEVSNQPQHF
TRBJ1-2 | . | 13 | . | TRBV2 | TGTGCCAGCAGTGGAGTAGGGGAATATGGCTACACCTTC | CASSGVGEYGYTF
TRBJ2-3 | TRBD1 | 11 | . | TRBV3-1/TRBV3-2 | TGTGCCAGCAGCCTGGACAGGACGCAGTATTTT | CASSLDRTQYF
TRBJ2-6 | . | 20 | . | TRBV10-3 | TGTGCCATCAGTGACAGGGGTTCGAGCTGGGGCAATTCTGGGGCCAACGTCCTGACTTTC | CAISDRGSSWGNSGANVLTF
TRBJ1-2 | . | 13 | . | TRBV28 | TGTGCCAGCAGTTTGTCAGCGTCGTACGGCTACACCTTC | CASSLSASYGYTF
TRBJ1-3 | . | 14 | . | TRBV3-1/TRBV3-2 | TGTGCCAGCAGCCAATGGGCTGTCGGAAACACCATATATTTT | CASSQWAVGNTIYF
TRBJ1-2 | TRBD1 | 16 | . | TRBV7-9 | TGTGCCAGCAGCTTAGCGGGACAGGGCATCACCTATGGCTACACCTTC | CASSLAGQGITYGYTF
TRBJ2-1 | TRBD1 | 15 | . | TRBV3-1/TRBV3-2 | TGTGCCAGCAGCCAGGGACAGATTCTGAGAAATGAGCAGTTCTTC | CASSQGQILRNEQFF
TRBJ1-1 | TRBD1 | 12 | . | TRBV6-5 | TGTGCCAGCAGTCCGACAGGGGTGGAAGCTTTCTTT | CASSPTGVEAFF
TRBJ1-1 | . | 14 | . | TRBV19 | TGTGCCAGTAACCCCACAGGAGGGGTGGGTGAAGCTTTCTTT | CASNPTGGVGEAFF
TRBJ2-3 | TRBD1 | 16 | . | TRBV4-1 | TGCGCCAGCAGCGCACGGGGACAGGGGCTCACAGATACGCAGTATTTT | CASSARGQGLTDTQYF
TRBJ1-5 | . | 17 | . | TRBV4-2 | TGTGCCAGCAGCCAAGTAATCTCCGGGGATAGCAATCAGCCCCAGCATTTT | CASSQVISGDSNQPQHF
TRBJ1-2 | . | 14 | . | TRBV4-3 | TGCGCCAGCAGCCAAGTCAGGATAGCGGTGGACTACACCTTC | CASSQVRIAVDYTF
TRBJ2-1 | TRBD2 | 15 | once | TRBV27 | TGTGCCAGCAGCCTCAGCGGGAACTCCTACAATGAGCAGTTCTTC | CASSLSGNSYNEQFF
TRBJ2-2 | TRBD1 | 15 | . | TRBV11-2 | TGTGCCAGCAGCTTAAGGGACAGGGGGGCCGGGGAGCTGTTTTTT | CASSLRDRGAGELFF
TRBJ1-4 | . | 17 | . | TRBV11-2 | TGTGCCAGCAGCTTAGGGTCTTTGGACACCCTACGAGAAAAACTGTTTTTT | CASSLGSLDTLREKLFF
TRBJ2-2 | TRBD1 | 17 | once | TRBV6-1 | TGTGCCAGCAGTGATGAGGGACAGACCGCGAACACCGGGGAGCTGTTTTTT | CASSDEGQTANTGELFF
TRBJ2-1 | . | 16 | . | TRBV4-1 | TGCGCCAGCACCCTGGGTTTAGCGGACTTCTACAATGAGCAGTTCTTC | CASTLGLADFYNEQFF
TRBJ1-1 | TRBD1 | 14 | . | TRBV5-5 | TGTGCCAGCAGCCCCGGACAGGGGATGGCTGAAGCTTTCTTT | CASSPGQGMAEAFF
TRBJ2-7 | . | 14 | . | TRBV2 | TGTGCCAGCAGTGGAACAGGGACATCCTACGAGCAGTACTTC | CASSGTGTSYEQYF
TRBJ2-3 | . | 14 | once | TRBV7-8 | TGTGCCAGCAGCTTAAGGCAGGGTGGAGATACGCAGTATTTT | CASSLRQGGDTQYF
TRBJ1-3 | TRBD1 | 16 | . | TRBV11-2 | TGTGCCAGCAGCCAGTACAGGGGGTACTCTGGAAACACCATATATTTT | CASSQYRGYSGNTIYF
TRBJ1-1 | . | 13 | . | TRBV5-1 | TGCGCCAGCAGCTTGAACCCGAGCTTTGAAGCTTTCTTT | CASSLNPSFEAFF
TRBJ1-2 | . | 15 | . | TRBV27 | TGTGCCAGCAGTTTATCCTACAGGGACCCTTATGGCTACACCTTC | CASSLSYRDPYGYTF